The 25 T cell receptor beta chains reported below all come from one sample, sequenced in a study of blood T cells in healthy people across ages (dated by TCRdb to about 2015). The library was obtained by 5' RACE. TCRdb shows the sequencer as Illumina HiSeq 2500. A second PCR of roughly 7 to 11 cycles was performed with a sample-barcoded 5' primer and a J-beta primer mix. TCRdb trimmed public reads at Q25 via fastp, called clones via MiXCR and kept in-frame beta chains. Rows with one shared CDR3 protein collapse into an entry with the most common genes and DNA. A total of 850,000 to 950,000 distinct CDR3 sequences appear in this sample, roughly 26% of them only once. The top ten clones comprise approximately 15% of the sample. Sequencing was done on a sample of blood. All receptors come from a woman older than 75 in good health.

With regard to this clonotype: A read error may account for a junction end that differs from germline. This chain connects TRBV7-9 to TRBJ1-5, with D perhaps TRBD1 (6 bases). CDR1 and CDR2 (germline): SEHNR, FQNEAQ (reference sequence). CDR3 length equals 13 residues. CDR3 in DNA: TGTACCAGCAGCATACAGGGTGATCAGCCCCAGCATTTT. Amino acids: CTSSIQGDQPQHF.

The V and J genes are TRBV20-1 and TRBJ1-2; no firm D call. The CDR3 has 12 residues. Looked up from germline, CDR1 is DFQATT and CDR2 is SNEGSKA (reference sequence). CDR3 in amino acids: CRAVVLGYGYTF. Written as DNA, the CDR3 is TGCAGGGCTGTGGTCCTGGGCTATGGCTACACCTTC.

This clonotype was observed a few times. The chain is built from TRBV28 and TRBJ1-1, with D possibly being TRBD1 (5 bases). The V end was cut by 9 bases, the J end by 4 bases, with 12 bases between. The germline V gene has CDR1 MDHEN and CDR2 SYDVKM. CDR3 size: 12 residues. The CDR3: CASRGEFTEAFF. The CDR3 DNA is TGTGCCAGTCGGGGGGAGTTCACTGAAGCTTTCTTT.

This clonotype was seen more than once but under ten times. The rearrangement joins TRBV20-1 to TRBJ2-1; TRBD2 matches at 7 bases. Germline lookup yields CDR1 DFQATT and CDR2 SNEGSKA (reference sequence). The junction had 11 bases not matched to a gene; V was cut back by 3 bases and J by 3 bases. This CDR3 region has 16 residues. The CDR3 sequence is CSARTLATSDYNEQFF. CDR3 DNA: TGCAGTGCTAGGACGTTAGCAACTAGCGACTACAATGAGCAGTTCTTC.

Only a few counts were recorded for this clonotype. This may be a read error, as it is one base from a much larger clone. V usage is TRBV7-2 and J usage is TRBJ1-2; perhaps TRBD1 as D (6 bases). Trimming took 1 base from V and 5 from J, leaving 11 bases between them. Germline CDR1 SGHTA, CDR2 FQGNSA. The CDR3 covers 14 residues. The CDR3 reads CASSLDRGRYGYTF. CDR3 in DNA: TGTGCCAGCAGCTTAGATCGGGGGCGGTATGGCTACACCTTC.

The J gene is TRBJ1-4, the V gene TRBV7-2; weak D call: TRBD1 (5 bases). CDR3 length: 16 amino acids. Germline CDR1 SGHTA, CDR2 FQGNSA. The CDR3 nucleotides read TGTGTCGGCAGCAAAATACCTCAGGGAAGACTCGAAAAACTGTTTTTT. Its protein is CVGSKIPQGRLEKLFF.

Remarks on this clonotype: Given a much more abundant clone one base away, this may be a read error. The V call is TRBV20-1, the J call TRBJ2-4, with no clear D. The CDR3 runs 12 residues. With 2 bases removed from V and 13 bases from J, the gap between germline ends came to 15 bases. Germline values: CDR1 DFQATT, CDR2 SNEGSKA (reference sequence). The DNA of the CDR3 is TGCAGTGCTAGATTTCAAGGCAATGAGCAGTACTTC. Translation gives CSARFQGNEQYF.

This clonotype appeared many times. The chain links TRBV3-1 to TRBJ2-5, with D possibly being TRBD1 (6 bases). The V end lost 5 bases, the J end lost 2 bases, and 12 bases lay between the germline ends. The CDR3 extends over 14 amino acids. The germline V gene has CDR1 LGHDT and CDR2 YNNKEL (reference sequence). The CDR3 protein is CASSSRTVQETQYF. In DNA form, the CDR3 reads TGTGCCAGCAGCTCCCGGACAGTACAAGAGACCCAGTACTTC.

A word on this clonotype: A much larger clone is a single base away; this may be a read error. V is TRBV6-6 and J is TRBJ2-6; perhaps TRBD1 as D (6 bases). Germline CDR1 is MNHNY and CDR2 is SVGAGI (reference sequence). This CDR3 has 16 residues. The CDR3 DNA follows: TGTGCCAGCAACCCGGACAGAGTCTCTGGGGCCAACGTCCGGACTTTC. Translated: CASNPDRVSGANVRTF.

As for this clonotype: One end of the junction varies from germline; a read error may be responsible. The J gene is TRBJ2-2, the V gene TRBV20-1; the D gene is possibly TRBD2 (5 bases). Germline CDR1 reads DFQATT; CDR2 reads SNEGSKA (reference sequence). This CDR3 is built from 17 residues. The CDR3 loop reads CGAREAPRVANTGELFF. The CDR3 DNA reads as TGCGGTGCTAGAGAAGCCCCGAGGGTTGCTAACACCGGGGAGCTGTTTTTT.

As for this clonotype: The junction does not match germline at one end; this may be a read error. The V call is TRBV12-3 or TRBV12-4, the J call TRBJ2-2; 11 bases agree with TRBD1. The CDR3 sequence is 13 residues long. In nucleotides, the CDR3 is TGTGCCGGGGACAGGGGGGGCACCGGGGAGCCGTTTTTT. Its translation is CAGDRGGTGEPFF.

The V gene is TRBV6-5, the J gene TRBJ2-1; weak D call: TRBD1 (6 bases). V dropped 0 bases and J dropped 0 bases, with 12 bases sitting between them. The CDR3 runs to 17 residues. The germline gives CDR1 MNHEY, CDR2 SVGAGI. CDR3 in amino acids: CASSYSQGQSSYNEQFF. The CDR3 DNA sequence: TGTGCCAGCAGTTACTCGCAAGGACAGAGCTCCTACAATGAGCAGTTCTTC.

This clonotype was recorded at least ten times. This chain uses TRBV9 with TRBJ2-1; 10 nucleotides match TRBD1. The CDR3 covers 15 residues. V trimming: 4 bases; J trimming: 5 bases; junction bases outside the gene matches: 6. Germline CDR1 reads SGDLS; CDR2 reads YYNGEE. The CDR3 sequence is CASSTGQGLDNEQFF. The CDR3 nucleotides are TGTGCCAGCAGCACGGGACAGGGGCTCGACAATGAGCAGTTCTTC.

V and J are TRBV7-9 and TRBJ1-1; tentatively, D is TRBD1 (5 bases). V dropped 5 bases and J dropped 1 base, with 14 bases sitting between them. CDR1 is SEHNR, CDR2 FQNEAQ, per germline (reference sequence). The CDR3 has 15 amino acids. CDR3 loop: CASSTWGDPNTEAFF. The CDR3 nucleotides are TGTGCCAGCAGCACGTGGGGGGATCCGAACACTGAAGCTTTCTTT.

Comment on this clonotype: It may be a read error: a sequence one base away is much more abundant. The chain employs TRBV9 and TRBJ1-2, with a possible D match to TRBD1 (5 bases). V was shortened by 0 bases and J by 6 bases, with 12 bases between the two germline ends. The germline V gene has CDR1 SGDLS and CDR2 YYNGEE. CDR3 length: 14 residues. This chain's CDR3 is CASSVGGGPHGYTF. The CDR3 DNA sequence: TGTGCCAGCAGCGTAGGGGGCGGTCCTCATGGCTACACCTTC. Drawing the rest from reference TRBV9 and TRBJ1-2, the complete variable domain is DSGVTQTPKHLITATGQRVTLRCSPRSGDLSVYWYQQSLDQGLQFLIQYYNGEERAKGNILERFSAQQFPDLHSELNLSSLELGDSALYFCASSVGGGPHGYTFGSGTRLTVV.

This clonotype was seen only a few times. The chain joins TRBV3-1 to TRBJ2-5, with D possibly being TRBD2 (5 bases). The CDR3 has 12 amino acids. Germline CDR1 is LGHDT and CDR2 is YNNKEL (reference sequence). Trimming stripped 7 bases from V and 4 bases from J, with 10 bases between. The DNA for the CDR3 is TGTGCCAGCATGTCCGCGGGAGAGACCCAGTACTTC. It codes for CASMSAGETQYF.

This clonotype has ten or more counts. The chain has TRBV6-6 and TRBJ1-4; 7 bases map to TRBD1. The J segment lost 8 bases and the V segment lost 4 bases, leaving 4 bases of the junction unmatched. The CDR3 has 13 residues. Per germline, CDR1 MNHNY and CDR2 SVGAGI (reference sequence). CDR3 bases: TGTGCCAGCAGTTCATACAGGGGAGAAAAACTGTTTTTT. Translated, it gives CASSSYRGEKLFF.

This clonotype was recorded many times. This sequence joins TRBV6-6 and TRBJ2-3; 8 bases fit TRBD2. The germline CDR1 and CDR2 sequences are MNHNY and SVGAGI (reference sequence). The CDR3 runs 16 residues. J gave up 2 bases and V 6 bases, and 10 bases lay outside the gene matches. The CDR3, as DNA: TGTGCCAGCAGCCGACGAGCGGGGGCCCCCACAGATACGCAGTATTTT. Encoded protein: CASSRRAGAPTDTQYF.

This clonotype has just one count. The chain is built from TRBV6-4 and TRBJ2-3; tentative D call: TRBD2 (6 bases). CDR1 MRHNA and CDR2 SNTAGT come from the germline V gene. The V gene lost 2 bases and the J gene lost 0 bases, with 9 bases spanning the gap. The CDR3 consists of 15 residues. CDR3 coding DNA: TGTGCCAGCAGTGACGAGAGCGGGAGCACAGATACGCAGTATTTT. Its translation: CASSDESGSTDTQYF.

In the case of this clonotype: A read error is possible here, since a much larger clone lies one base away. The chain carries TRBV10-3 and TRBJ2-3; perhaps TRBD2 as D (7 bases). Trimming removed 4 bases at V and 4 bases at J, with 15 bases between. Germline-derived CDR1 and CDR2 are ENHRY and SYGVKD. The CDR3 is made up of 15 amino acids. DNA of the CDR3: TGTGCCATCAGTGGAGAAGGCGGGGGCGCAGATACGCAGTATTTT. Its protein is CAISGEGGGADTQYF.

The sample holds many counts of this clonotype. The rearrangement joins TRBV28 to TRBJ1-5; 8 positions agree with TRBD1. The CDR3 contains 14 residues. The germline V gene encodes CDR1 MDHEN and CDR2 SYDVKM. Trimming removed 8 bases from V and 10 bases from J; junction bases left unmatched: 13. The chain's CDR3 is CASLTGDHLGPQHF. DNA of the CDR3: TGTGCCAGCTTGACAGGGGACCACCTTGGTCCCCAGCATTTT.

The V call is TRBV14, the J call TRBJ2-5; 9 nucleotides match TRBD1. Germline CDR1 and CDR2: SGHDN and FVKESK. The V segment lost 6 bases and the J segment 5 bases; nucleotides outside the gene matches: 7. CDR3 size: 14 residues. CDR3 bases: TGTGCCAGCAGAAAAACAGGGGGCCATGAGACCCAGTACTTC. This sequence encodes CASRKTGGHETQYF.

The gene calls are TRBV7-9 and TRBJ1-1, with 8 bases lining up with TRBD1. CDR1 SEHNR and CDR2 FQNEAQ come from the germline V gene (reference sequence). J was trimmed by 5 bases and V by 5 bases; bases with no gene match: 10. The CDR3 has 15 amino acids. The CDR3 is CASSPPGQGRTEAFF. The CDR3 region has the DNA TGTGCCAGCAGCCCCCCAGGACAGGGTAGAACTGAAGCTTTCTTT.

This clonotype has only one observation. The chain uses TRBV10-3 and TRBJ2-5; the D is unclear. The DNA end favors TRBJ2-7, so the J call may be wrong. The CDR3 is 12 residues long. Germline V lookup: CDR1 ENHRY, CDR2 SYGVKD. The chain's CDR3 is CAISRSSYEQYF. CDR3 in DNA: TGTGCCATCAGCCGAAGCTCCTACGAGCAGTACTTC.

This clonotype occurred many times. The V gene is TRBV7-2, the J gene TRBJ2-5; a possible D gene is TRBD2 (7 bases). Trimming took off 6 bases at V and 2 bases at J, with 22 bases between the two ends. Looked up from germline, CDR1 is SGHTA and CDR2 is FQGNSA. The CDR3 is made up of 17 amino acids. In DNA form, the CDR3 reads TGTGCCAGCAGTCTACGGCTAGGCGGGGGCCCTCAAGAGACCCAGTACTTC. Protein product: CASSLRLGGGPQETQYF.